The 29 T cell receptor beta chains below come from one sample, sequenced in a study of blood T cell repertoires in COVID-19. The protocol was immunoSEQ multiplex PCR, while the TCRdb copy is restricted to in-frame clones and leaves out a portion. The sample contains under 250,000 clones, approximately 85% of which appear only once. The specimen sequenced was peripheral blood. The receptors were sampled from a woman older than 75 with COVID-19, enrolled during active disease.

The V gene is TRBV6-1, the J gene TRBJ1-3; 10 nucleotides match TRBD1. With V trimmed by 4 bases and J by 2 bases, 11 bases remained unmatched. The CDR3 extends over 18 amino acids. CDR1 and CDR2 from the germline V gene are MNHNS and SASEGT. CDR3 in DNA: TGTGCCAGCAGTGCAATCAGCGGAGGACAGGGGGCTGGAAACACCATATATTTT. It encodes CASSAISGGQGAGNTIYF.

V is TRBV29-1 and J is TRBJ1-1; D remains unclear. Germline V gives CDR1 SQVTM, CDR2 ANQGSEA. CDR3 size: 12 residues. The germline V and J ends were trimmed by 4 bases and 6 bases, with 12 bases remaining between them. CDR3 residues: CSVAEGTAEAFF. The CDR3 nucleotides are TGCAGCGTTGCGGAGGGAACCGCTGAAGCTTTCTTT.

J is TRBJ2-5 and V is TRBV3-1 (or the pseudogene TRBV3-2); tentatively, D is TRBD1 (6 bases). This CDR3 is built from 16 residues. The V and J ends lost 4 bases and 1 base respectively, with 16 bases between them. Germline V gives CDR1 LGHDT, CDR2 YNNKEL (reference sequence). The CDR3 here is CASSPLTVGGQETQYF. The CDR3 coding sequence is TGTGCCAGCAGCCCACTAACGGTAGGGGGCCAAGAGACCCAGTACTTC.

The chain recombines TRBV28 with TRBJ1-2; 8 nucleotides agree with TRBD1. This CDR3 region has 14 residues. Germline V gives CDR1 MDHEN, CDR2 SYDVKM. V dropped 5 bases and J dropped 8; count of bases not matched to a gene: 10. This CDR3 reads CASSPQDRVSGYTF. Written as DNA, the CDR3 is TGTGCCAGCAGTCCCCAGGACAGGGTCAGCGGCTACACCTTC.

The V call is TRBV3-1 (or the pseudogene TRBV3-2), the J call TRBJ1-1; D is undetermined. CDR1 is LGHDT, CDR2 YNNKEL, per germline (reference sequence). The V gene lost 4 bases and the J gene lost 0 bases, with 9 bases spanning the gap. The CDR3 extends over 14 amino acids. CDR3 region: CASSRGRLNTEAFF. CDR3 DNA: TGTGCCAGCAGCCGAGGGCGGCTGAACACTGAAGCTTTCTTT.

The chain carries TRBV9 and TRBJ1-1; D not resolved. This CDR3 is built from 15 residues. V lost 1 base, J lost 0 bases, and 10 bases lay in between. Germline lookup yields CDR1 SGDLS and CDR2 YYNGEE. CDR3 loop: CASSVTEGMNTEAFF. Here the CDR3 DNA reads TGTGCCAGCAGCGTAACAGAGGGCATGAACACTGAAGCTTTCTTT.

The chain has TRBV7-2 and TRBJ2-5; tentative D call: TRBD2 (6 bases). The CDR3 contains 15 residues. Trimming removed 6 bases at V and 2 bases at J, with 16 bases between. CDR1 is SGHTA and CDR2 is FQGNSA in the germline V gene. DNA for the CDR3: TGTGCCAGCAGTGCCCGAGCGGGCGAGCAAGAGACCCAGTACTTC. It specifies CASSARAGEQETQYF.

The gene calls are TRBV27 and TRBJ2-3; the D gene is possibly TRBD2 (6 bases). With 6 bases removed from V and 4 bases from J, the gap between germline ends came to 14 bases. The CDR3 sequence is 14 residues long. Looked up from germline, CDR1 is MNHEY and CDR2 is SMNVEV (reference sequence). This CDR3 reads CASRRDPLADTQYF. CDR3 nucleotide sequence: TGTGCCAGCAGGCGGGACCCCTTGGCAGATACGCAGTATTTT.

CDR3 DNA: TGTGCCAGCAGCCTTTTTACGGACAGGGGGTATGGCTACACCTTC. As protein: CASSLFTDRGYGYTF. The rearrangement uses TRBV13 and TRBJ1-2; 10 bases match TRBD1. Per germline, CDR1 PRHDT and CDR2 FYEKMQ (reference sequence). CDR3 length: 15 amino acids. V lost 5 bases to trimming and J lost 5 bases; unmatched junction nucleotides: 8.

The chain has TRBV7-9 and TRBJ2-7, with D tentatively TRBD2 (6 bases). The V and J ends lost 3 bases and 6 bases respectively, with 12 bases between them. CDR1 is SEHNR, CDR2 FQNEAQ, per germline (reference sequence). This CDR3 contains 13 residues. The CDR3 reads CASSFTGVGEQYV. The CDR3 nucleotides are TGTGCCAGCAGCTTCACGGGGGTTGGCGAGCAGTACGTC.

This chain connects TRBV7-7 to TRBJ2-3; TRBD2 agrees at 9 bases. CDR1 is SSHAT and CDR2 is FNYEAQ in the germline V gene (reference sequence). The CDR3 is 15 amino acids. V lost 3 bases to trimming and J lost 3 bases; unmatched junction nucleotides: 4. The DNA for the CDR3 is TGTGCCAGCAGCTTTCCTAGCGGGGTGACAGATACGCAGTATTTT. The encoded protein is CASSFPSGVTDTQYF. Together with reference TRBV7-7 and TRBJ2-3, the CDR3 gives the full variable domain: GAGVSQSPRYKVTKRGQDVTLRCDPISSHATLYWYQQALGQGPEFLTYFNYEAQPDKSGLPSDRFSAERPEGSISTLTIQRTEQRDSAMYRCASSFPSGVTDTQYFGPGTRLTVL.

The chain links TRBV5-1 to TRBJ1-1; D is uncertain. CDR1 SGHRS and CDR2 YFSETQ come from the germline V gene. V lost 4 bases and J 5 bases, leaving 15 bases between the germline ends. The CDR3 covers 14 residues. The CDR3 sequence is CASSPGLQRTEAFF. For the CDR3, the DNA is TGCGCCAGCAGCCCAGGTCTACAAAGGACTGAAGCTTTCTTT.

In its sample, this clone was seen once. The CDR3 sequence is CASSQDPGGNTGELFF. As DNA, the CDR3 is TGCGCCAGCAGCCAAGATCCCGGGGGGAACACCGGGGAGCTGTTTTTT. This chain connects TRBV4-1 to TRBJ2-2; possible D gene TRBD2, 6 bases. Per the germline V gene, CDR1 is MGHRA and CDR2 is YSYEKL. Trimming removed 0 bases at V and 1 base at J, with 9 bases between. The CDR3 runs 16 residues.

The chain uses TRBV7-2 and TRBJ1-1, with 9 bases that match TRBD1. CDR1 is SGHTA, CDR2 FQGNSA, per germline. With 5 bases clipped from V and 5 bases from J, the junction kept 6 bases outside the gene matches. The CDR3 is made up of 14 amino acids. The CDR3 loop is CASSKQGAGTEAFF. DNA for the CDR3: TGTGCCAGCAGCAAACAGGGGGCCGGGACTGAAGCTTTCTTT. The full variable domain, in which reference TRBV7-2 and TRBJ1-1 provide the parts outside the CDR3, is GAGVSQSPSNKVTEKGKDVELRCDPISGHTALYWYRQSLGQGLEFLIYFQGNSAPDKSGLPSDRFSAERTGGSVSTLTIQRTQQEDSAVYLCASSKQGAGTEAFFGQGTRLTVV.

The genes are TRBV28 and TRBJ2-7; D uncertain. The CDR3 sequence is 13 residues long. V gave up 3 bases and J gave up 2 bases, with 8 bases separating them. From germline, CDR1 is MDHEN and CDR2 SYDVKM. The CDR3 is CASSFNLAYEQYF. CDR3 sequence (DNA): TGTGCCAGCAGTTTTAACTTGGCCTACGAGCAGTACTTC.

The chain recombines TRBV6-2 or TRBV6-3 with TRBJ2-5; D unresolved. In germline, CDR1 is MNHEY, CDR2 SVGEGT. V gave up 2 bases and J gave up 4 bases, with 11 bases separating them. The CDR3 contains 14 residues. The CDR3 here is CASSYGQVGETQYF. CDR3 nucleotide sequence: TGTGCCAGCAGTTACGGGCAGGTTGGAGAGACCCAGTACTTC.

The chain carries TRBV29-1 and TRBJ2-2, with a weak D call TRBD1 (6 bases). Germline CDR1 reads SQVTM; CDR2 reads ANQGSEA. V lost 6 bases and J lost 1, with 9 bases in between. The CDR3 has 13 residues. The CDR3 is CSVLTGNTGELFF. DNA for the CDR3: TGCAGCGTCTTGACAGGGAACACCGGGGAGCTGTTTTTT.

The V gene is TRBV27, the J gene TRBJ2-3, with 14 bases fitting TRBD2. Trimming took 4 bases from V and 5 from J; bases not matched to a gene: 2. CDR3 size: 15 residues. Germline CDR1 reads MNHEY; CDR2 reads SMNVEV (reference sequence). CDR3 residues: CASSSTSGGEDTQYF. CDR3 coding DNA: TGTGCCAGCAGTTCGACTAGCGGGGGGGAAGATACGCAGTATTTT.

V and J are TRBV2 and TRBJ2-2; D call uncertain. CDR1 SNHLY and CDR2 FYNNEI come from the germline V gene. This CDR3 contains 14 residues. Trimming left V 3 bases short and J 1 base short, with 6 bases between. This CDR3 reads CASSESGNTGELFF. In DNA, the CDR3 is TGTGCCAGCAGTGAGTCAGGGAACACCGGGGAGCTGTTTTTT.

This chain connects TRBV15 to TRBJ2-5; tentatively, D is TRBD2 (6 bases). The V and J ends lost 3 bases and 5 bases respectively, with 10 bases between them. Germline V lookup: CDR1 LNHNV, CDR2 YYDKDF (reference sequence). CDR3 length equals 13 residues. CDR3 coding DNA: TGTGCCACCAGCAGGTTCGGAGGGGAGACCCAGTACTTC. This gives the protein CATSRFGGETQYF.

This clone is a singleton in its sample. The CDR3 reads CASSHKGISNQPQHF. The CDR3 nucleotides are TGTGCCAGCAGCCACAAGGGGATTAGCAATCAGCCCCAGCATTTT. The chain employs TRBV3-1 (or the pseudogene TRBV3-2) and TRBJ1-5; tentative D call: TRBD1 (5 bases). V gave up 3 bases and J gave up 0 bases, with 9 bases separating them. Germline values: CDR1 LGHDT, CDR2 YNNKEL (reference sequence). CDR3 length: 15 residues.

This sequence joins TRBV25-1 and TRBJ1-4; tentatively, D is TRBD1 (5 bases). CDR3 length: 15 residues. Germline-derived CDR1 and CDR2 are MGHDK and SYGVNS. Trimming shortened V by 4 bases and J by 0 bases, and 9 bases separated the two germline ends. CDR3 bases: TGTGCCAGCAGTGCCCCGGGGGCAACTAATGAAAAACTGTTTTTT. Translation gives CASSAPGATNEKLFF.

The chain employs TRBV18 and TRBJ1-6; 8 nucleotides align to TRBD1. This CDR3 spans 14 amino acids. Germline CDR1 reads KGHSH; CDR2 reads LQKENI. The junction had 4 bases not matched to a gene; V was cut back by 4 bases and J by 8 bases. The CDR3: CASSQDRVYSPLHF. CDR3 in DNA: TGTGCCAGCTCACAGGACAGGGTATATTCACCCCTCCACTTT. Full variable domain (rest looked up from reference TRBV18 and TRBJ1-6): NAGVMQNPRHLVRRRGQEARLRCSPMKGHSHVYWYRQLPEEGLKFMVYLQKENIIDESGMPKERFSAEFPKEGPSILRIQQVVRGDSAAYFCASSQDRVYSPLHFGNGTRLTVT.

This chain links TRBV5-1 with TRBJ2-7, with 8 nucleotides matching TRBD2. V gave up 3 bases and J gave up 1 base; unmatched junction bases: 3. The CDR3 consists of 14 residues. The V gene's germline CDR1 is SGHRS and CDR2 YFSETQ. The DNA of the CDR3 is TGCGCCAGCAGCTACGGGACTAGTTCCTACGAGCAGTACTTC. Its translation is CASSYGTSSYEQYF.

The chain recombines TRBV30 with TRBJ2-7; TRBD1 might be the D (5 bases). Germline loops: CDR1 GTSNPN, CDR2 SVGIG (reference sequence). The length of the CDR3 is 14 residues. V shed 0 bases and J shed 6 bases, with 15 bases lying between them. CDR3 in amino acids: CAWSVGMGLSEQYF. The CDR3 DNA reads TGTGCCTGGAGTGTAGGGATGGGGCTGAGCGAGCAGTACTTC.

The CDR3 sequence is CASSLTSSSTDTQYF. CDR3 bases: TGTGCCAGCAGCTTGACTAGTTCCTCCACAGATACGCAGTATTTT. The J gene is TRBJ2-3, the V gene TRBV7-9, with D possibly TRBD2 on 6 matching bases. V gave up 3 bases and J gave up 2 bases, with 12 bases separating them. Germline assignment: CDR1 SEHNR and CDR2 FQNEAQ (reference sequence). The CDR3 loop spans 15 amino acids.

J is TRBJ2-1 and V is TRBV19; no definite D call. Trimming removed 11 bases at V and 6 bases at J, with 14 bases between. The CDR3 loop spans 12 amino acids. CDR1 LNHDA and CDR2 SQIVND come from the germline V gene (reference sequence). The CDR3 region is CAAASLSNEQFF. The DNA for the CDR3 is TGTGCCGCGGCCTCTCTTTCCAATGAGCAGTTCTTC.

V and J are TRBV30 and TRBJ1-5; D uncertain. Germline V gene data show CDR1 as GTSNPN and CDR2 as SVGIG (reference sequence). CDR3 length equals 13 residues. Trimming took 3 bases from V and 2 from J, leaving 8 bases between them. As DNA, the CDR3 is TGTGCCTGGAGGCAGAGGGGCAATCAGCCCCAGCATTTT. Translated: CAWRQRGNQPQHF.

The count of this clone is one. J is TRBJ1-1 and V is TRBV14; D not certain. V gave up 2 bases and J gave up 0 bases, with 7 bases separating them. Germline CDR1 and CDR2: SGHDN and FVKESK. The CDR3 totals 14 residues. CDR3 nucleotide sequence: TGTGCCAGCAGCCAAAGACATCTGAACACTGAAGCTTTCTTT. As protein: CASSQRHLNTEAFF.